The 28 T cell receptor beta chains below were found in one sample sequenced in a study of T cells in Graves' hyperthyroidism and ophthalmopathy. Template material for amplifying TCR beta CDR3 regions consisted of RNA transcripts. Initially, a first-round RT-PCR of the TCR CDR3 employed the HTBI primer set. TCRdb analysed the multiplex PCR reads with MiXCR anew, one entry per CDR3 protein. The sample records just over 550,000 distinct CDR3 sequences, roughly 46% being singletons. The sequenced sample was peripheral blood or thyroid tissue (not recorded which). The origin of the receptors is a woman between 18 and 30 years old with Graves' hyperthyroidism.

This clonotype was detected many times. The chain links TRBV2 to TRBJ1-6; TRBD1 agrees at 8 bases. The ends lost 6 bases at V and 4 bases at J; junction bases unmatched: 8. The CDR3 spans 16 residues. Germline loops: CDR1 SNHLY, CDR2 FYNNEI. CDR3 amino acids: CASRTGGANYNSPLHF. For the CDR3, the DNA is TGTGCCAGCAGAACAGGGGGAGCGAATTATAATTCACCCCTCCACTTT.

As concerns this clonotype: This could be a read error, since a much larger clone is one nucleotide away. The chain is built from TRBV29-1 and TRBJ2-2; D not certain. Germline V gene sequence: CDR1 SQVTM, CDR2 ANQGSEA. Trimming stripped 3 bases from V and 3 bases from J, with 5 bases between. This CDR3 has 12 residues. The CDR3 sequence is CSVDQDTGELFF. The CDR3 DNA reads TGCAGCGTTGACCAGGACACCGGGGAGCTGTTTTTT.

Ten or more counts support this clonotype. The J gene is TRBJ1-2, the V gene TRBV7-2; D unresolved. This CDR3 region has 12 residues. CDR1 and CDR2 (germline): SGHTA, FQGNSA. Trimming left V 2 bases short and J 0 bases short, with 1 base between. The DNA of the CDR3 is TGTGCCAGCAGCTTAACTAACTATGGCTACACCTTC. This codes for CASSLTNYGYTF.

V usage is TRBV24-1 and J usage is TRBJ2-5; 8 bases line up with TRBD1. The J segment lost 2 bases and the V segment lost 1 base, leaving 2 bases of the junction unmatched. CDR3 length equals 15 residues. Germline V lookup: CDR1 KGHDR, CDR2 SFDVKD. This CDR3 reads CATSDFDRGQETQYF. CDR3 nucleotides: TGTGCCACCAGTGATTTCGACAGGGGACAAGAGACCCAGTACTTC.

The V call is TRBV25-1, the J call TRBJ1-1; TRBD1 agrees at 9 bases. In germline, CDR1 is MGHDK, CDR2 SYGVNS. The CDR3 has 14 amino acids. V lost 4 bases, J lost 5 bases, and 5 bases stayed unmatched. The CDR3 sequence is CASSAQTGGTEAFF. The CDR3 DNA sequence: TGTGCCAGCAGTGCTCAGACAGGGGGAACTGAAGCTTTCTTT.

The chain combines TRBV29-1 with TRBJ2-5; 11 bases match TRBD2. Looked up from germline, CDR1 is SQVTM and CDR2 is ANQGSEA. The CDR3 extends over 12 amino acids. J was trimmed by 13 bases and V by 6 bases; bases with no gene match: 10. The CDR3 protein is CSVLKLAGVPYF. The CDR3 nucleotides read TGCAGCGTGCTAAAACTAGCGGGAGTTCCGTACTTC.

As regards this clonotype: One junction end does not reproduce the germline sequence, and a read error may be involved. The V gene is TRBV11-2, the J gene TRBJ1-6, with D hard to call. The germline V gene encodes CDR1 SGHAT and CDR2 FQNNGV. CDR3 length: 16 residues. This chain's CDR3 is CASSDGFRTANSPFHF. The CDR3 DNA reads TGTGCCAGCAGTGACGGTTTCAGGACCGCAAACTCACCCTTCCACTTT.

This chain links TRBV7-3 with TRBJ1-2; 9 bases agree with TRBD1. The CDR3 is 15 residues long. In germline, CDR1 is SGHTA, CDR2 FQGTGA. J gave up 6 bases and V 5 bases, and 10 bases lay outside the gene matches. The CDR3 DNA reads TGTGCCAGCAGCCCCCGGGACAGGGTGAACGATGGCTACACCTTC. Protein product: CASSPRDRVNDGYTF.

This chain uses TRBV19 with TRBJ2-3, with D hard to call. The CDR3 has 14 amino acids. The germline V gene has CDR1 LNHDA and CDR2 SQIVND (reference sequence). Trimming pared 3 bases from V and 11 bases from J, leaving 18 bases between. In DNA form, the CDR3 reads TGTGCCAGTAGTATCGAGCGCGGCGGCAATGAGCAGTATTTT. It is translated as CASSIERGGNEQYF.

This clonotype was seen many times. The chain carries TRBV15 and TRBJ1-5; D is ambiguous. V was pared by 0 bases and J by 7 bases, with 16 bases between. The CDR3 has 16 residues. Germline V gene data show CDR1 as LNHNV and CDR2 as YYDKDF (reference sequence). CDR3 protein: CATSRDRVAGEQPQHF. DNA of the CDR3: TGTGCCACCAGCAGAGATCGGGTGGCGGGCGAGCAGCCCCAGCATTTT.

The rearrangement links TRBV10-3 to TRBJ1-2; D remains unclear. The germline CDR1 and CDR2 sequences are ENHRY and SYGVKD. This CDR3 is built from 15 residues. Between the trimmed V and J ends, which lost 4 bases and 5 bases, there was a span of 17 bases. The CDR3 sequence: CAISVELEGDYGYTF. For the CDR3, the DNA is TGTGCCATCAGTGTGGAGTTGGAGGGAGATTATGGCTACACCTTC.

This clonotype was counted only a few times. CDR3 sequence: CASSYSTVDEQYF. The CDR3 DNA reads as TGTGCCAGCAGTTACTCGACGGTCGACGAGCAGTACTTC. This chain connects TRBV6-5 to TRBJ2-7, with D uncertain. The V and J ends lost 0 bases and 5 bases respectively, with 8 bases between them. The CDR3 is 13 amino acids. Per germline, CDR1 MNHEY and CDR2 SVGAGI.

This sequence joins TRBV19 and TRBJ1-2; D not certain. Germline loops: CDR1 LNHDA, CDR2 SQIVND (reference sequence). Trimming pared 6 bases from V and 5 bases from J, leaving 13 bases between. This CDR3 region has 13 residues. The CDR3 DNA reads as TGTGCCAGTAGCAACCTAGACCGGTATGGCTACACCTTC. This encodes CASSNLDRYGYTF.

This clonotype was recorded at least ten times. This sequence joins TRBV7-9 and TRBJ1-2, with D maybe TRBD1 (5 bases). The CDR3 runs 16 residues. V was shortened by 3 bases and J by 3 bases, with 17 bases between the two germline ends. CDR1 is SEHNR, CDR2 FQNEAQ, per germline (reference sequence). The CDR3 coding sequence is TGTGCCAGCAGCTTCGCCGACAGTCGGGTGTACTATGGCTACACCTTC. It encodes CASSFADSRVYYGYTF. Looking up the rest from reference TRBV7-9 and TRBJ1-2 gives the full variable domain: DTGVSQNPRHKITKRGQNVTFRCDPISEHNRLYWYRQTLGQGPEFLTYFQNEAQLEKSRLLSDRFSAERPKGSFSTLEIQRTEQGDSAMYLCASSFADSRVYYGYTFGSGTRLTVV.

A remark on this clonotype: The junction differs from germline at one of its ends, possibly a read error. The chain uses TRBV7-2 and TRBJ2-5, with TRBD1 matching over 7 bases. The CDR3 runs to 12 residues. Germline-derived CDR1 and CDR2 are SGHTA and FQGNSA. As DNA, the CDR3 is TGTGCCAGCAGCCGGGACAGAGAGGCCCAGTACTTC. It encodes CASSRDREAQYF.

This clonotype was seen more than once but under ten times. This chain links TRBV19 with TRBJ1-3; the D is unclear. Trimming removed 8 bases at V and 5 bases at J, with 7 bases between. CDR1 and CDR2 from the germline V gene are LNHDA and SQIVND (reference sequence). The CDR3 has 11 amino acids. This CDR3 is CASSGRNTIYF. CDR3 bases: TGTGCCAGTTCTGGGAGAAACACCATATATTTT.

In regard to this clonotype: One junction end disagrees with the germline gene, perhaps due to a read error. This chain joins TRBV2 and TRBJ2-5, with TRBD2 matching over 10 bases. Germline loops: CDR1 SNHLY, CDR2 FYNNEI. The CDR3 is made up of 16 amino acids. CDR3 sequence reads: CASSLRTSGGEETQYF. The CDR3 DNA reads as TGCGCCAGCAGCCTCCGGACTAGCGGAGGGGAGGAGACCCAGTACTTC.

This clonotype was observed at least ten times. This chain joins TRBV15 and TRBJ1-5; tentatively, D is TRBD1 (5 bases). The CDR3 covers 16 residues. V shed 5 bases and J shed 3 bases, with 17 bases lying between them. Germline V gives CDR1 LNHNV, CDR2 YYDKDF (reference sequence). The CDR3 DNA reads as TGTGCCACCAGCGGCGGTTGGGGGAAGGTCAATCAGCCCCAGCATTTT. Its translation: CATSGGWGKVNQPQHF.

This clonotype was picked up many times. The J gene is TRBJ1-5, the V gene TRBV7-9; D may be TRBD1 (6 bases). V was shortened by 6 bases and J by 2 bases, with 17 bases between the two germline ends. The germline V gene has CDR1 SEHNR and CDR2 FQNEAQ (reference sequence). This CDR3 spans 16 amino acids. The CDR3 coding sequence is TGTGCCAGCAGACCCGGGCGACAGGATCGCAATCAGCCCCAGCATTTT. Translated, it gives CASRPGRQDRNQPQHF.

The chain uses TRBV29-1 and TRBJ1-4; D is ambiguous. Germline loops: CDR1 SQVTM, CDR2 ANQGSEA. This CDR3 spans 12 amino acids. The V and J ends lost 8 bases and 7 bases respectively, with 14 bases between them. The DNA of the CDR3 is TGCAGCCACCGACTGGGCGGTGAAAAACTGTTTTTT. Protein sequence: CSHRLGGEKLFF. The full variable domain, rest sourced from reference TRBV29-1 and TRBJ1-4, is SAVISQKPSRDICQRGTSLTIQCQVDSQVTMMFWYRQQPGQSLTLIATANQGSEATYESGFVIDKFPISRPNLTFSTLTVSNMSPEDSSIYLCSHRLGGEKLFFGSGTQLSVL.

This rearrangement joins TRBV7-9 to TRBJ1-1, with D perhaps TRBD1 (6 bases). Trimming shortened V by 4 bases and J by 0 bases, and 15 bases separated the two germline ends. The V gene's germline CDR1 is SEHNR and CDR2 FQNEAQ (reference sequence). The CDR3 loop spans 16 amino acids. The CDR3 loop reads CASSSLQGHMNTEAFF. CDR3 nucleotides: TGTGCCAGCAGCTCCCTTCAGGGGCACATGAACACTGAAGCTTTCTTT. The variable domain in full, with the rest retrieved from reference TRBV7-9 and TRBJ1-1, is DTGVSQNPRHKITKRGQNVTFRCDPISEHNRLYWYRQTLGQGPEFLTYFQNEAQLEKSRLLSDRFSAERPKGSFSTLEIQRTEQGDSAMYLCASSSLQGHMNTEAFFGQGTRLTVV.

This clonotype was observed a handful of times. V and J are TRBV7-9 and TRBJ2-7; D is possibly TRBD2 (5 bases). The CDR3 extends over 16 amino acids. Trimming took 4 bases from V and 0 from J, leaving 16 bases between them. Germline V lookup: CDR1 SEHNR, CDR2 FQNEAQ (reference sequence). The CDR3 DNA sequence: TGTGCCAGCAGCTCAGACACGGGGAACCCCTCCTACGAGCAGTACTTC. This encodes CASSSDTGNPSYEQYF.

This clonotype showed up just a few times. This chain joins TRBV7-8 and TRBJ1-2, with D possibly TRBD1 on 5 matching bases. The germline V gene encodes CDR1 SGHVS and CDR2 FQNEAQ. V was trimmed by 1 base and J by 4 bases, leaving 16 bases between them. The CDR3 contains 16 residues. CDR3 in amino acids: CASSLGGTDPFYGYTF. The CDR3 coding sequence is TGTGCCAGCAGCTTAGGCGGGACGGACCCTTTCTATGGCTACACCTTC.

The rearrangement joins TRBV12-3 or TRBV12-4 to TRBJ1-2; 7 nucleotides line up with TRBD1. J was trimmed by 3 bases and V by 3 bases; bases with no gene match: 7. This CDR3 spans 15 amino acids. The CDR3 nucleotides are TGTGCCAGCAGTTTTCGCGACAGGGATGACTATGGCTACACCTTC. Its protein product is CASSFRDRDDYGYTF.

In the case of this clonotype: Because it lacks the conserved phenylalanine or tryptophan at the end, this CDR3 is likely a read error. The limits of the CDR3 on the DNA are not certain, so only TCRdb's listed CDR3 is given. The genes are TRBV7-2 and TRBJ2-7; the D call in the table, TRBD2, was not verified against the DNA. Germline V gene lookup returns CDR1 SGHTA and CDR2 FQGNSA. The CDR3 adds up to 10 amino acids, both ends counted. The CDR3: CASSLKRLAG.

The CDR3 reads CSVSISGAPGDTQYF. The CDR3 nucleotides are TGCAGCGTTTCCATTAGCGGGGCTCCCGGAGATACGCAGTATTTT. The chain couples TRBV29-1 to TRBJ2-3; 8 bases match TRBD2. The CDR3 extends over 15 amino acids. Trimming took 5 bases from V and 5 from J; bases not matched to a gene: 12. CDR1 and CDR2 from the germline V gene are SQVTM and ANQGSEA.

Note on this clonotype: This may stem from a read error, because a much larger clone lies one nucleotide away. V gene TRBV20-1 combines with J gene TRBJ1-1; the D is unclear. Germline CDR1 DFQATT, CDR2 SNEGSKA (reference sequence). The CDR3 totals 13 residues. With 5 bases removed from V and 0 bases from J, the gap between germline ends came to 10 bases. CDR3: CSAPYTVNTEAFF. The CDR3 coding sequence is TGCAGTGCTCCGTACACAGTGAACACTGAAGCTTTCTTT.

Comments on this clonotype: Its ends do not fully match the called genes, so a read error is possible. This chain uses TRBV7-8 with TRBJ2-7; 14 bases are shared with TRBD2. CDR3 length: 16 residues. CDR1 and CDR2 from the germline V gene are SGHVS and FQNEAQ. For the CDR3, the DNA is TGCGCCAGCAGCCGAGGGACTAGCGGGAGTTTCAACGAGCAGTACTTC. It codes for CASSRGTSGSFNEQYF.